These 18 T cell receptor beta chains came from one sample sequenced in a study of blood T cell repertoires in COVID-19. Sequenced by immunoSEQ multiplex PCR; TCRdb stores in-frame clones only, minus some. The sample carries 350,000 to 400,000 clones, around 92% recorded once. The specimen sequenced was PBMCs or T cells enriched from blood (not recorded which). All receptors come from a woman aged 25 to 45 who had recovered from COVID-19.

The genes are TRBV19 and TRBJ1-5; maybe TRBD1 (6 bases). The ends were cut back, 10 bases at V and 0 bases at J, with 16 bases in the middle. CDR3 length: 15 residues. In germline, CDR1 is LNHDA, CDR2 SQIVND (reference sequence). The CDR3 region has the DNA TGTGCCACTCGGGAAGGGGGTGGTAGCAATCAGCCCCAGCATTTT. This encodes CATREGGGSNQPQHF.

CDR3 coding DNA: TGCGCCAGCAGCCCCGGGGGAGCGGGGGGACGGGACACCGGGGAGCTGTTTTTT. Amino acids: CASSPGGAGGRDTGELFF. This sequence joins TRBV4-1 and TRBJ2-2; 9 bases are shared with TRBD2. The trim removed 4 bases at V and 3 bases at J, leaving 12 bases unmatched. Germline-derived CDR1 and CDR2 are MGHRA and YSYEKL. The CDR3 loop spans 18 amino acids.

The rearrangement links TRBV7-9 to TRBJ2-1, with 13 bases that match TRBD2. The junction had 9 bases not matched to a gene; V was cut back by 3 bases and J by 10 bases. CDR1 SEHNR and CDR2 FQNEAQ come from the germline V gene (reference sequence). The CDR3 is made up of 16 amino acids. CDR3 sequence reads: CASSFSTSGGRGEQFF. The CDR3 bases are TGTGCCAGCAGCTTTTCGACTAGCGGGGGGCGAGGGGAGCAGTTCTTC.

This sequence joins TRBV5-1 and TRBJ2-3; 7 bases line up with TRBD1. In germline, CDR1 is SGHRS, CDR2 YFSETQ. V dropped 2 bases and J dropped 0; count of bases not matched to a gene: 0. The CDR3 contains 14 residues. Here the CDR3 reads CASSLQGSTDTQYF. CDR3 nucleotides: TGCGCCAGCAGCTTACAGGGGAGCACAGATACGCAGTATTTT.

The chain is built from TRBV30 and TRBJ2-7; D is perhaps TRBD2 (5 bases). This CDR3 is 14 amino acids long. Trimming cost V 0 bases and J 3 bases, with 12 bases left between them. The germline V gene has CDR1 GTSNPN and CDR2 SVGIG (reference sequence). The CDR3 DNA reads as TGTGCCTGGAGTGTCTTTGACTACCGCTACGAGCAGTACTTC. This gives the protein CAWSVFDYRYEQYF. The full variable domain, its missing parts supplied by reference TRBV30 and TRBJ2-7, is SQTIHQWPATLVQPVGSPLSLECTVEGTSNPNLYWYRQAAGRGLQLLFYSVGIGQISSEVPQNLSASRPQDRQFILSSKKLLLSDSGFYLCAWSVFDYRYEQYFGPGTRLTVT.

CDR3 nucleotide sequence: TGCGCCAGCAGCCAAGTACGGTCCATGAACACTGAAGCTTTCTTT. Its protein is CASSQVRSMNTEAFF. This chain connects TRBV4-1 to TRBJ1-1; D is unresolved. The CDR3 has 15 residues. V lost 1 base to trimming and J lost 0 bases, with 9 bases between them. From germline, CDR1 is MGHRA and CDR2 YSYEKL.

This clone was detected only once. V is TRBV27 and J is TRBJ2-3, with 7 bases lining up with TRBD1. Germline V gives CDR1 MNHEY, CDR2 SMNVEV (reference sequence). The CDR3 length is 17 residues. Losses at the gene ends were 5 bases for V and 5 bases for J; bases not matched to a gene: 16. CDR3 sequence (DNA): TGTGCCAGCAGTGCTACCCTGACAGGGAGAGTAAGAGATACGCAGTATTTT. Its translation is CASSATLTGRVRDTQYF.

The rearrangement links TRBV19 to TRBJ2-7; D gene unclear. This CDR3 region has 13 residues. The V gene lost 3 bases and the J gene lost 1 base, with 7 bases spanning the gap. CDR1 and CDR2 (germline): LNHDA, SQIVND (reference sequence). CDR3 residues: CASSIGPSYEQYF. For the CDR3, the DNA is TGTGCCAGTAGTATTGGGCCATCCTACGAGCAGTACTTC.

V is TRBV2 and J is TRBJ2-2; 7 bases agree with TRBD1. The CDR3 extends over 15 amino acids. Germline V gene lookup returns CDR1 SNHLY and CDR2 FYNNEI. J lost 2 bases, V lost 6 bases, and 6 bases had no gene match. The CDR3 here is CASRGDRANTGELFF. In DNA form, the CDR3 reads TGTGCCAGCAGGGGAGACAGGGCTAACACCGGGGAGCTGTTTTTT.

A few counts support this clone. The rearrangement links TRBV11-1 to TRBJ1-1; D not certain. Germline V gene lookup returns CDR1 SGHAT and CDR2 FQDESV (reference sequence). The V end lost 1 base, the J end lost 10 bases, and 10 bases lay between the germline ends. The CDR3 sequence is 12 residues long. The CDR3 DNA follows: TGTGCCAGCAGCTTAGAGAGTCGCTTAGCTTTCTTT. Translating gives CASSLESRLAFF. The variable domain in full, completed from reference TRBV11-1 and TRBJ1-1, reads EAEVAQSPRYKITEKSQAVAFWCDPISGHATLYWYRQILGQGPELLVQFQDESVVDDSQLPKDRFSAERLKGVDSTLKIQPAELGDSAMYLCASSLESRLAFFGQGTRLTVV.

The chain joins TRBV15 to TRBJ1-1; no firm D call. V lost 9 bases, J lost 1 base, and 6 bases lay in between. The germline V gene has CDR1 LNHNV and CDR2 YYDKDF (reference sequence). This CDR3 spans 11 amino acids. The CDR3 reads CATSRNTEAFF. In DNA form, the CDR3 reads TGTGCCACTAGCCGGAACACTGAAGCTTTCTTT.

The chain recombines TRBV3-1 (or the pseudogene TRBV3-2) with TRBJ1-5, with D perhaps matching TRBD1 (5 bases). Trimming took off 0 bases at V and 5 bases at J, with 11 bases between the two ends. The CDR3 has 15 amino acids. The germline CDR1 and CDR2 sequences are LGHDT and YNNKEL (reference sequence). CDR3: CASSQDRGGYQPQHF. CDR3 sequence (DNA): TGTGCCAGCAGCCAAGATCGGGGGGGATATCAGCCCCAGCATTTT.

The chain recombines TRBV6-6 with TRBJ1-2, with 7 bases fitting TRBD1. CDR3 size: 13 residues. The germline V gene encodes CDR1 MNHNY and CDR2 SVGAGI (reference sequence). The V gene end was trimmed by 6 bases and the J gene end by 4 bases; junction bases not matched to a gene: 5. This CDR3 is CASRQQGIYGYTF. Here the CDR3 DNA reads TGTGCCAGCAGGCAACAGGGGATCTATGGCTACACCTTC.

The chain couples TRBV6-5 to TRBJ1-1; TRBD1 aligns across 9 bases. Unmatched junction bases numbered 3, after V lost 6 bases and J lost 1 base. Looked up from germline, CDR1 is MNHEY and CDR2 is SVGAGI. The CDR3 has 14 amino acids. The CDR3 reads CASRTGGWNTEAFF. CDR3 in DNA: TGTGCCAGCAGGACAGGGGGATGGAACACTGAAGCTTTCTTT.

This clone was seen only once. This chain links TRBV7-8 with TRBJ2-7; 8 bases match TRBD2. The germline gives CDR1 SGHVS, CDR2 FQNEAQ. The V gene end was trimmed by 2 bases and the J gene end by 4 bases; junction bases not matched to a gene: 7. The CDR3 loop spans 15 amino acids. The CDR3 region is CASSLIAGSGYEQYF. CDR3 nucleotides: TGTGCCAGCAGCTTAATAGCGGGATCTGGTTACGAGCAGTACTTC.

The chain carries TRBV7-9 and TRBJ1-2; D is undetermined. Germline loops: CDR1 SEHNR, CDR2 FQNEAQ (reference sequence). This CDR3 contains 11 residues. V was clipped by 1 base and J by 8 bases, with 5 bases between them. The CDR3 bases are TGTGCCAGCAGCTTAGGCAGGGGCTACACCTTC. Translation: CASSLGRGYTF.

The CDR3 spells CASNRGAEYF. Written as DNA, the CDR3 is TGTGCCAGCAACCGGGGTGCAGAGTACTTC. The chain recombines TRBV2 with TRBJ2-7, with a weak D call TRBD2 (5 bases). V gave up 7 bases and J gave up 11 bases, with 12 bases separating them. CDR3 length: 10 amino acids. Germline CDR1 and CDR2: SNHLY and FYNNEI. The whole variable domain, filled in from reference TRBV2 and TRBJ2-7, reads EPEVTQTPSHQVTQMGQEVILRCVPISNHLYFYWYRQILGQKVEFLVSFYNNEISEKSEIFDDQFSVERPDGSNFTLKIRSTKLEDSAMYFCASNRGAEYFGPGTRLTVT.

This clone was seen a few times. This sequence joins TRBV30 and TRBJ2-7; D is unresolved. The V end was cut by 8 bases, the J end by 0 bases, with 8 bases between. Germline loops: CDR1 GTSNPN, CDR2 SVGIG (reference sequence). CDR3 length: 11 amino acids. The CDR3 region has the DNA TGTGCCGGCCAAATCTCCTACGAGCAGTACTTC. It is translated as CAGQISYEQYF.